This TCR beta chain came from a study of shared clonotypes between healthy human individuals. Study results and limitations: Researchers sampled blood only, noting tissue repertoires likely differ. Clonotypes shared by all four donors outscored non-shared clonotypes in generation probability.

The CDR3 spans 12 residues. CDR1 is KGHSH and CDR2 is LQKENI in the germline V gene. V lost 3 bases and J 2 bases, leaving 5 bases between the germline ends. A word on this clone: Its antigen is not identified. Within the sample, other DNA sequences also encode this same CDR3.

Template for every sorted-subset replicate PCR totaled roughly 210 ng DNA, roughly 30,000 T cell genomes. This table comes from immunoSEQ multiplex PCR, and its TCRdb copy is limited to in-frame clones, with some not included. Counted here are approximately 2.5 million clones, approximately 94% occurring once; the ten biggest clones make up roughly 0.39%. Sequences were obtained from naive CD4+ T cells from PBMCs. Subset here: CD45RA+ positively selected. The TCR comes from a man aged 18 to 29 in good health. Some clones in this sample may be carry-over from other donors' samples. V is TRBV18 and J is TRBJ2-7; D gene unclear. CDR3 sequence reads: CASSPRAYEQYF. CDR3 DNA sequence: TGTGCCAGCTCACCTCGCGCCTACGAGCAGTACTTC.